This entry describes one T cell receptor beta chain. Its antigen is undetermined. The CDR3 is 12 amino acids. CDR1 DFQATT and CDR2 SNEGSKA come from the germline V gene (reference sequence). V was clipped by 6 bases and J by 7 bases, with 16 bases between them. This record belongs to a study of blood T cells in healthy people across ages. Overall study: Using template switching, researchers captured about one barcoded beta molecule for each two T cells. Study-wide results and limits: PBMCs that were unsorted prevented a conclusive naive versus antigen-experienced comparison.

A J-beta primer mix and a sample-barcoded 5' primer were used in a second PCR of roughly 7 to 12 cycles. TCRdb passed the 5' RACE reads through MiXCR, listing each CDR3 protein once. The data contain over a million distinct CDR3 sequences, around 39% of them seen just once; the ten biggest clones take up approximately 7.9%. Material: blood. This rearrangement joins TRBV20-1 to TRBJ2-7; tentative D call: TRBD2 (6 bases). The clonotype originates from a woman aged 18 to 35 in good health. As DNA, the CDR3 is TGCAGTGCCCCGGACTATTACAATGAGCAGTACTTC. This gives the protein CSAPDYYNEQYF.